Presented here are 20 T cell receptor beta chains from one specimen sequenced in a study of blood T cell repertoires in COVID-19. Profiling relied on immunoSEQ multiplex PCR, and the TCRdb table lists in-frame clones only, not all of them. Of 150,000 to 200,000 clones listed, 85% to 90% are singletons. Sequencing was done on a sample of peripheral blood. The receptors shown here come from a woman aged 55-75 years with COVID-19, enrolled during active disease.

V gene TRBV7-6 combines with J gene TRBJ2-5; 9 nucleotides match TRBD2. Trimming took 2 bases from V and 2 from J; bases not matched to a gene: 0. This CDR3 contains 14 residues. Germline assignment: CDR1 SGHVS and CDR2 FNYEAQ. The CDR3: CASSLSGRQETQYF. The CDR3 DNA reads as TGTGCCAGCAGCTTAAGCGGGAGGCAAGAGACCCAGTACTTC. Drawing the rest from reference TRBV7-6 and TRBJ2-5, the complete variable domain is GAGVSQSPRYKVTKRGQDVALRCDPISGHVSLYWYRQALGQGPEFLTYFNYEAQQDKSGLPNDRFSAERPEGSISTLTIQRTEQRDSAMYRCASSLSGRQETQYFGPGTRLLVL.

The gene calls are TRBV9 and TRBJ2-3; 8 nucleotides match TRBD2. The V gene's germline CDR1 is SGDLS and CDR2 YYNGEE. V gave up 5 bases and J gave up 2 bases; unmatched junction bases: 7. This CDR3 region has 15 residues. The CDR3 bases are TGTGCCAGCAGTCAGACTAGCGCCTACACAGATACGCAGTATTTT. Residues: CASSQTSAYTDTQYF.

Only one count was recorded for this clone. The gene calls are TRBV9 and TRBJ1-5; D perhaps matches TRBD1 (6 bases). Germline lookup yields CDR1 SGDLS and CDR2 YYNGEE. Trimming took off 0 bases at V and 3 bases at J, with 10 bases between the two ends. The CDR3 has 15 amino acids. Here the CDR3 reads CASSVDGTPNQPQHF. The DNA for the CDR3 is TGTGCCAGCAGCGTAGATGGGACACCCAATCAGCCCCAGCATTTT.

The chain combines TRBV15 with TRBJ1-1; D remains ambiguous. Trimming shortened V by 4 bases and J by 6 bases, and 9 bases separated the two germline ends. Germline V CDR1 and CDR2: LNHNV, YYDKDF (reference sequence). The CDR3 extends over 12 amino acids. The CDR3 region has the DNA TGTGCCACCAGCATCGGGGTTGCTGAAGCTTTCTTT. Amino acid sequence: CATSIGVAEAFF.

This sequence joins TRBV5-5 and TRBJ1-2, with D uncertain. The CDR3 runs 14 residues. The germline gives CDR1 SGHKS, CDR2 YYEKEE (reference sequence). The V end lost 2 bases, the J end lost 0 bases, and 8 bases lay between the germline ends. CDR3 nucleotide sequence: TGTGCCAGCAGCTTATACAGAACTAACTATGGCTACACCTTC. The encoded protein is CASSLYRTNYGYTF.

This chain connects TRBV6-5 to TRBJ1-5; a possible D gene is TRBD1 (5 bases). Trimming cost V 6 bases and J 4 bases, with 10 bases left between them. The CDR3 spans 13 residues. CDR1 MNHEY and CDR2 SVGAGI come from the germline V gene. CDR3 sequence reads: CASSAGENQPQHF. CDR3 bases: TGTGCCAGCAGCGCGGGGGAAAATCAGCCCCAGCATTTT.

This chain uses TRBV3-1 (or the pseudogene TRBV3-2) with TRBJ1-4, with TRBD1 as a possible D gene (5 bases). Germline V gives CDR1 LGHDT, CDR2 YNNKEL (reference sequence). The CDR3 length is 15 residues. With 1 base removed from V and 4 bases from J, the gap between germline ends came to 10 bases. CDR3 protein: CASSQGTRNNEKLFF. The CDR3 coding sequence is TGTGCCAGCAGCCAAGGGACACGCAATAATGAAAAACTGTTTTTT.

The CDR3 region is CATSDPRTGIGGYTF. In nucleotides, the CDR3 is TGTGCCACCAGTGACCCAAGGACAGGGATTGGAGGCTACACCTTC. This rearrangement joins TRBV24-1 to TRBJ1-2; 8 bases agree with TRBD1. Germline assignment: CDR1 KGHDR and CDR2 SFDVKD. The CDR3 sequence is 15 residues long. Trimming at V came to 4 bases and at J to 8 bases, leaving 11 bases not matched to a gene.

V usage is TRBV19 and J usage is TRBJ1-3, with TRBD1 as a possible D gene (5 bases). V lost 8 bases to trimming and J lost 14 bases, with 16 bases between them. The CDR3 loop spans 11 amino acids. CDR1 is LNHDA, CDR2 SQIVND, per germline (reference sequence). The CDR3 loop reads CASWWGGAVYF. The CDR3 DNA reads TGTGCCAGTTGGTGGGGAGGGGCCGTATATTTT. Using reference TRBV19 and TRBJ1-3 for the parts outside the CDR3, the full variable domain is DGGITQSPKYLFRKEGQNVTLSCEQNLNHDAMYWYRQDPGQGLRLIYYSQIVNDFQKGDIAEGYSVSREKKESFPLTVTSAQKNPTAFYLCASWWGGAVYFGEGSWLTVV.

The chain joins TRBV6-6 to TRBJ1-1; no clear D gene. CDR3 length: 13 residues. Trimming cost V 6 bases and J 6 bases, with 14 bases left between them. CDR1 and CDR2 from the germline V gene are MNHNY and SVGAGI (reference sequence). The DNA for the CDR3 is TGTGCCAGCAGCCCCCAGGAGGAGGCTGAAGCTTTCTTT. It specifies CASSPQEEAEAFF.

CDR3 residues: CASSLRIAFLLGQYF. The DNA for the CDR3 is TGTGCCAGCAGCCTCCGGATAGCCTTTCTTTTGGGGCAGTACTTC. The chain is built from TRBV3-1 (or the pseudogene TRBV3-2) and TRBJ2-7; no firm D call. V was pared by 4 bases and J by 9 bases, with 22 bases between. The CDR3 loop spans 15 amino acids. CDR1 and CDR2 from the germline V gene are LGHDT and YNNKEL (reference sequence).

This chain links TRBV19 with TRBJ2-5, with 7 nucleotides matching TRBD1. V lost 4 bases and J lost 5; bases outside the gene matches: 7. The V gene's germline CDR1 is LNHDA and CDR2 SQIVND (reference sequence). This CDR3 is 14 amino acids long. The CDR3 sequence: CASSTGTESETQYF. CDR3 coding DNA: TGTGCCAGTAGTACTGGGACAGAGAGTGAGACCCAGTACTTC.

This clone was recorded a few times. The chain recombines TRBV7-8 with TRBJ2-7; the match to TRBD2 covers 14 bases. J gave up 6 bases and V 1 base, and 8 bases lay outside the gene matches. The germline CDR1 and CDR2 sequences are SGHVS and FQNEAQ. The CDR3 covers 17 residues. CDR3 residues: CASSLGRRTSGRTEQYF. CDR3 bases: TGTGCCAGCAGCTTAGGACGGAGGACTAGCGGGAGGACCGAGCAGTACTTC.

V usage is TRBV9 and J usage is TRBJ1-3; no firm D call. Germline CDR1 reads SGDLS; CDR2 reads YYNGEE. Trimming shortened V by 3 bases and J by 2 bases, and 12 bases separated the two germline ends. The CDR3 has 15 amino acids. The CDR3 is CASSERGSPGNTIYF. CDR3 nucleotide sequence: TGTGCCAGCAGCGAGAGAGGGTCCCCTGGAAACACCATATATTTT.

This clone has a single count. One end of the junction does not line up with germline, which may come from a read error. The CDR3 region has the DNA TGTGCTAGCAGCTCGTCGTCAGGTCGGCAAGAGACCCAGTACTTC. Encoded protein: CASSSSSGRQETQYF. The rearrangement links TRBV7-7 to TRBJ2-5; D remains unclear. This CDR3 spans 15 amino acids. CDR1 and CDR2 from the germline V gene are SSHAT and FNYEAQ (reference sequence).

This rearrangement joins TRBV18 to TRBJ1-4; D perhaps matches TRBD1 (5 bases). This CDR3 is 15 amino acids long. V was clipped by 2 bases and J by 6 bases, with 13 bases between them. Per germline, CDR1 KGHSH and CDR2 LQKENI. The CDR3 reads CASSPAGRDHEKLFF. CDR3 coding DNA: TGTGCCAGCTCACCAGCAGGGCGGGATCATGAAAAACTGTTTTTT.

This sequence joins TRBV5-1 and TRBJ2-1; maybe TRBD1 (6 bases). Germline CDR1 is SGHRS and CDR2 is YFSETQ. CDR3 length: 14 residues. The V gene lost 5 bases and the J gene lost 2 bases, with 11 bases spanning the gap. CDR3 protein: CASSQGSTYNEQFF. CDR3 nucleotide sequence: TGCGCCAGCAGTCAGGGGAGTACCTACAATGAGCAGTTCTTC.

V usage is TRBV4-3 and J usage is TRBJ1-3, with 9 bases that match TRBD1. This CDR3 comprises 15 residues. Germline trimming cut 6 bases from V and 1 base from J; bases unmatched to any gene: 4. Germline-derived CDR1 and CDR2 are LGHNA and YSLEER. The CDR3 reads CASRRDRVSGNTIYF. The CDR3 DNA reads as TGCGCCAGCAGGCGGGACAGGGTGTCTGGAAACACCATATATTTT.

J is TRBJ1-4 and V is TRBV5-4; 8 bases line up with TRBD1. Germline V CDR1 and CDR2: SGHNT, YYREEE (reference sequence). Trimming took 4 bases from V and 5 from J; bases not matched to a gene: 7. CDR3 length: 15 amino acids. For the CDR3, the DNA is TGTGCCAGCAGCCGAGGGACAGGAAAAAATGAAAAACTGTTTTTT. This sequence encodes CASSRGTGKNEKLFF.

The gene calls are TRBV6-6 and TRBJ2-7; TRBD2 is a possible D gene (6 bases). The CDR3 sequence is 14 residues long. The germline V gene encodes CDR1 MNHNY and CDR2 SVGAGI (reference sequence). Between the trimmed V and J ends, which lost 2 bases and 6 bases, there was a span of 14 bases. The CDR3 sequence is CASSYPGWRGEQYF. The CDR3 nucleotides are TGTGCCAGCAGTTACCCCGGCTGGAGGGGCGAGCAGTACTTC.